One sample yielded the 9 T cell receptor beta chains listed below, sequenced in a study of blood T cell repertoires in COVID-19. Only in-frame clones appear in the TCRdb table, and some are missing; sequencing was by immunoSEQ multiplex PCR. Here the sample spans tens of thousands of clones, 80% to 90% being singletons. Sequenced input: peripheral blood. These receptors were collected from a man in his fifties or sixties with COVID-19, enrolled during active disease.

The chain is built from TRBV4-1 and TRBJ2-7, with 8 bases aligning to TRBD1. CDR1 is MGHRA, CDR2 YSYEKL, per germline. The CDR3 is 15 amino acids. V shed 4 bases, J shed 6 bases, and the junction held 11 bases outside the gene matches. CDR3 amino acids: CASSPGQGGTSEQYF. CDR3 sequence (DNA): TGCGCCAGCAGCCCAGGACAGGGCGGTACCAGCGAGCAGTACTTC.

The chain is built from TRBV2 and TRBJ2-1, with 12 bases matching TRBD1. There are 13 residues in the CDR3. Germline-derived CDR1 and CDR2 are SNHLY and FYNNEI. V shed 6 bases and J 8 bases; nucleotides not matched to a gene: 2. The CDR3 nucleotides read TGTGCCAGCAGCGGGGACAGGGGGCATGAGCAGTTCTTC. Amino acid sequence: CASSGDRGHEQFF. Full variable domain (rest looked up from reference TRBV2 and TRBJ2-1): EPEVTQTPSHQVTQMGQEVILRCVPISNHLYFYWYRQILGQKVEFLVSFYNNEISEKSEIFDDQFSVERPDGSNFTLKIRSTKLEDSAMYFCASSGDRGHEQFFGPGTRLTVL.

The chain recombines TRBV11-2 with TRBJ1-1; D remains ambiguous. This CDR3 contains 16 residues. V lost 0 bases and J lost 2, with 13 bases in between. Germline lookup yields CDR1 SGHAT and CDR2 FQNNGV. The CDR3 nucleotides are TGTGCCAGCAGCTTAGATTTTGCGGCGCCAAACACTGAAGCTTTCTTT. The encoded protein is CASSLDFAAPNTEAFF.

This rearrangement joins TRBV9 to TRBJ1-1, with 7 bases aligning to TRBD1. The CDR3 is 15 residues long. After removal of 0 bases from V and 5 bases from J, the junction contained 7 bases not matched to a gene. Looked up from germline, CDR1 is SGDLS and CDR2 is YYNGEE. CDR3 region: CASSVGTGARTEAFF. For the CDR3, the DNA is TGTGCCAGCAGCGTAGGAACAGGGGCACGGACTGAAGCTTTCTTT.

The chain couples TRBV9 to TRBJ2-3, with 7 bases matching TRBD1. Unmatched junction bases numbered 5, after V lost 5 bases and J lost 2 bases. CDR1 and CDR2 (germline): SGDLS, YYNGEE. The CDR3 is made up of 14 amino acids. The CDR3 DNA reads TGTGCCAGCAGTCGGGACAGCTACACAGATACGCAGTATTTT. It is translated as CASSRDSYTDTQYF.

V gene TRBV16 combines with J gene TRBJ2-7; 10 bases agree with TRBD2. V shed 4 bases and J 0 bases; nucleotides not matched to a gene: 0. CDR3 size: 14 residues. Germline V CDR1 and CDR2: KGHSY, FQNENV. The CDR3 loop is CASSRTSGSYEQYF. Here the CDR3 DNA reads TGTGCCAGCAGCCGGACTAGCGGCTCCTACGAGCAGTACTTC.

This chain joins TRBV18 and TRBJ1-6, with 8 nucleotides matching TRBD1. The CDR3 runs to 15 residues. After removal of 2 bases from V and 9 bases from J, the junction contained 6 bases not matched to a gene. In germline, CDR1 is KGHSH, CDR2 LQKENI. This CDR3 reads CASSPTGTGGSPLHF. In DNA form, the CDR3 reads TGTGCCAGCTCACCAACCGGGACAGGTGGTTCACCCCTCCACTTT.

This clone has just one count. This chain joins TRBV6-1 and TRBJ1-2; D is uncertain. Between the trimmed V and J ends, which lost 2 bases and 2 bases, there was a span of 9 bases. CDR1 is MNHNS and CDR2 is SASEGT in the germline V gene. The CDR3 length is 14 residues. CDR3 bases: TGTGCCAGCAGTGAAAGAGGAGGGAACTATGGCTACACCTTC. Encoded protein: CASSERGGNYGYTF.

The chain uses TRBV5-1 and TRBJ2-5; 9 bases are shared with TRBD1. Germline V gene lookup returns CDR1 SGHRS and CDR2 YFSETQ. Trimming took 4 bases from V and 5 from J; bases not matched to a gene: 18. The CDR3 covers 18 residues. In nucleotides, the CDR3 is TGCGCCAGCAGCCCCCTCCCACCTACAGGGGGCGCATTGGAGACCCAGTACTTC. Its translation is CASSPLPPTGGALETQYF.